This T cell receptor (beta chain) was profiled in a study of blood T cell repertoires in COVID-19 (dated by TCRdb to about 2020). In terms of the full investigation: Samples from collaborators originated in the United States, Italy and Spain and spanned both the acute and convalescent phases of COVID-19. The prospective study material was composed of cDNA or gDNA derived from T cells, B-cell-depleted T cells, or PBMCs. Subjects who had been exposed to COVID-19, were actively infected with it, or had recovered from it provided the deeply sampled blood TCRbeta repertoires that made up the dataset. The repertoires were made available in a free public database intended to serve as a resource for research on the immune response to SARS-CoV-2. The samples were drawn from the first 160 participants of the ongoing ImmuneRACE study and from under 1,500 subjects provided by 6 global collaborators. Sample metadata almost always included a de-identified subject ID, COVID-19 status, age in years and sex. HLA class I and class II types, where available, came from metadata supplied by the sample provider rather than from assay-based typing. Beyond this particular receptor, the publication reports: How much clinical and demographic metadata was included differed by source and by participant, and the metadata was provided uncurated.

From its cysteine to its phenylalanine, the CDR3 spans 14 amino acids. This entry keeps only the CDR3 DNA: 42 bases, framed from base 1. The germline V gene encodes CDR1 SGDLS and CDR2 YYNGEE. V is reduced by 3 bases and J by 6 bases, leaving a spacing of 16 bases between them. TCRbeta CDR3 regions were amplified from genomic DNA by means of the immunoSEQ Assay, a bias-controlled multiplex PCR. The paper's processing steps were these. The number of nucleated cells in each sample was estimated by amplification of reference gene primers within the assay. To quantify the absolute abundance of each unique TCRbeta CDR3 rearrangement, sequence reads were collapsed and filtered. For each sample, productive Simpson clonality was calculated as the square root of Simpson's diversity index across productive rearrangements. What TCRdb holds here is the immuneACCESS table cut down to in-frame rearrangements. Part of the clones is not present; checked against another copy, under half of the missing clones reflect an unresolved V gene, and the others are unexplained. The V and J calls and clone size are taken from that table; D and trimming were inferred from the DNA. The sample table holds a few hundred thousand clones, of which roughly nine tenths were seen once. The ten largest clones capture roughly 1.7% of the sample.

Notes on this clone: No antigen is known for it. No much larger clonotype is one base removed from it; base qualities were not supplied.

The collaborating institutions used their own protocols to collect whole blood in K2EDTA tubes. For TCRbeta analysis, collaborators shipped samples in one of three forms: frozen whole blood, isolated PBMCs, or DNA extracted from either of those sample types. The sample comprised peripheral blood. The V and J segments used are TRBV9 and TRBJ2-7; the D region possibly corresponds to TRBD1 (6 bases align). The TCR was taken from a man in his 70s with acute or convalescent COVID-19. The DNA sequence reads TGTGCCAGCAGCGCCGAAAAACAGGGCGCCGAGCAGTACTTC. Protein translation: CASSAEKQGAEQYF. Beyond the CDR3, the reference TRBV9 and TRBJ2-7 genes provide the residues; the full variable domain reads: DSGVTQTPKHLITATGQRVTLRCSPRSGDLSVYWYQQSLDQGLQFLIQYYNGEERAKGNILERFSAQQFPDLHSELNLSSLELGDSALYFCASSAEKQGAEQYFGPGTRLTVT.